Listed below are T cell receptor beta chains from one sample, sequenced in a study of blood T cell repertoires in COVID-19. Data came from immunoSEQ multiplex PCR; TCRdb stores just in-frame clones and leaves some out. The repertoire consists of 170,000 or so clones, with over 75% occurring once and the leading ten covering 7%. Sequencing was performed on PBMCs or T cells enriched from blood (not recorded which). These receptors were collected from a woman in her forties or fifties who had recovered from COVID-19. The CDR3 runs from the conserved cysteine through the conserved F or W. A D gene is named only where the DNA matches it firmly. Only part of the rows carry a size: once, few, many, or a class if the clone is expanded.

TRBV7-9,NA,TRBJ2-7,TRBD2,CASSLVAAGGPYEQYF,TGTGCCAGCAGCTTAGTAGCCGCGGGAGGGCCCTACGAGCAGTACTTC
TRBV3-1/TRBV3-2,NA,TRBJ2-7,TRBD1,CASSRTTGGHYEQYF,TGTGCCAGCAGCCGAACGACAGGGGGCCACTACGAGCAGTACTTC
TRBV15,NA,TRBJ1-3,TRBD1,CATSMFRDRGVTGFF,TGTGCCACCAGCATGTTCCGGGACAGGGGCGTCACGGGCTTTTTT
TRBV6-2/TRBV6-3,once,TRBJ1-4,TRBD1,CASSSLRGRVANEKLFF,TGTGCCAGCAGTTCCCTCAGGGGGCGCGTAGCTAATGAAAAACTGTTTTTT
TRBV7-2,once,TRBJ1-3,NA,CASSLWGGTNSGNTIYF,TGTGCCAGCAGCTTATGGGGGGGTACTAACTCTGGAAACACCATATATTTT
TRBV27,NA,TRBJ2-7,NA,CASSRPDRIYEQYF,TGTGCCAGCAGCCGGCCCGACAGAATTTACGAGCAGTACTTC
TRBV29-1,NA,TRBJ2-5,NA,CSTSGPLQETQYF,TGCAGCACAAGTGGCCCTTTACAAGAGACCCAGTACTTC
TRBV21-1,NA,TRBJ1-1,NA,CASTGQWYVSFF,TGTGCCAGCACTGGACAGTGGTACGTTTCTTTCTTT
TRBV20-1,NA,TRBJ1-1,TRBD1,CSASRQGNTEAFF,TGCAGTGCTAGTAGACAGGGGAACACTGAAGCTTTCTTT
TRBV7-2,NA,TRBJ2-1,TRBD2,CASSPRLAGTYNEQFF,TGTGCCAGCAGCCCCCGGCTAGCGGGAACCTACAATGAGCAGTTCTTC
TRBV4-2,NA,TRBJ1-1,NA,CASSISRGGWNTEAFF,TGTGCCAGCAGCATTTCGCGGGGAGGTTGGAACACTGAAGCTTTCTTT
TRBV7-3,NA,TRBJ2-1,NA,CASSFGQINEQFF,TGTGCCAGCAGCTTCGGACAGATAAATGAGCAGTTCTTC
TRBV2,NA,TRBJ2-1,NA,CASSRLVYEQFF,TGTGCCAGCAGTCGACTAGTTTATGAGCAGTTCTTC
TRBV5-4,NA,TRBJ1-1,TRBD1,CASSRRQGVNTEAFF,TGTGCCAGCAGCCGGAGACAGGGAGTGAACACTGAAGCTTTCTTT
TRBV20-1,NA,TRBJ2-7,NA,CSASPGVEQYF,TGCAGTGCTAGTCCCGGGGTCGAGCAGTACTTC
TRBV29-1,NA,TRBJ2-7,TRBD2,CSVGTSGSYEQYF,TGCAGCGTTGGGACTAGCGGGAGCTACGAGCAGTACTTC
TRBV7-9,NA,TRBJ2-7,NA,CASSPTRPYEQYF,TGTGCCAGCAGCCCCACTAGACCCTACGAGCAGTACTTC
TRBV13,NA,TRBJ2-7,NA,CASSPPGGYEQYF,TGTGCCAGCAGCCCCCCCGGGGGCTACGAGCAGTACTTC
TRBV6-5,NA,TRBJ2-1,TRBD2,CASSYRTSGIYNEQFF,TGTGCCAGCAGTTACCGAACTAGCGGGATATACAATGAGCAGTTCTTC
TRBV27,NA,TRBJ2-1,TRBD2,CASSQGTSGSLDEQFF,TGTGCCAGCAGTCAAGGGACTAGCGGGAGTTTGGATGAGCAGTTCTTC
TRBV20-1,NA,TRBJ2-7,TRBD2,CSASSRASGRAHEQYF,TGCAGTGCTAGTTCGCGGGCTAGCGGGAGGGCCCACGAGCAGTACTTC
TRBV29-1,NA,TRBJ2-1,TRBD2,CSVDGVAGTPPANEQFF,TGCAGCGTTGATGGGGTAGCGGGAACACCTCCGGCGAATGAGCAGTTCTTC
TRBV27,NA,TRBJ2-1,NA,CASSQGAALAREHNEQFF,TGTGCCAGCAGTCAAGGGGCCGCTCTAGCGAGGGAACACAATGAGCAGTTCTTC
TRBV18,NA,TRBJ2-7,NA,CASSNGQTYEQYF,TGTGCCAGCTCAAACGGACAGACCTACGAGCAGTACTTC
TRBV5-1,NA,TRBJ2-3,TRBD1,CASSLAVSGGADTQYF,TGCGCCAGCAGCTTGGCCGTTTCAGGGGGCGCAGATACGCAGTATTTT
TRBV4-1,NA,TRBJ2-5,TRBD2,CASSLAGGETQYF,TGCGCCAGCAGCCTAGCGGGAGGAGAGACCCAGTACTTC
TRBV19,NA,TRBJ2-3,NA,CASSGQGFEGTQYF,TGTGCCAGTAGTGGCCAGGGGTTTGAGGGTACGCAGTATTTT
TRBV29-1,NA,TRBJ1-5,NA,CSVEASGNQPQHF,TGCAGCGTTGAAGCCAGCGGCAATCAGCCCCAGCATTTT
TRBV24-1,NA,TRBJ2-7,TRBD1,CATSKGQGTYEQYF,TGTGCCACCAGCAAGGGACAGGGAACCTACGAGCAGTACTTC
TRBV5-1,NA,TRBJ2-5,TRBD1,CASRDRGPETQYF,TGCGCCAGCAGGGACAGGGGGCCGGAGACCCAGTACTTC
TRBV3-1/TRBV3-2,once,TRBJ2-7,TRBD2,CASSHGTLSLAGVEQYF,TGTGCCAGCAGCCACGGGACTCTTAGCCTAGCGGGAGTCGAGCAGTACTTC
TRBV30,NA,TRBJ1-2,NA,CAWTYRRGYTF,TGTGCCTGGACTTACAGACGAGGCTACACCTTC
TRBV7-2,NA,TRBJ2-1,TRBD1,CASSLARDRGRNEQFF,TGTGCCAGCAGCTTAGCTCGGGACAGGGGGCGGAATGAGCAGTTCTTC
TRBV2,NA,TRBJ2-5,NA,CASSINPGSTETQYF,TGTGCCAGCAGTATAAATCCCGGGAGTACTGAGACCCAGTACTTC
TRBV15,NA,TRBJ1-6,NA,CATRTPGEAAPLHF,TGTGCCACCCGAACGCCAGGGGAAGCGGCACCCCTCCACTTT
TRBV19,NA,TRBJ1-6,NA,CASQAGALSYNSPLHF,TGTGCCAGCCAGGCAGGGGCGCTCTCCTATAATTCACCCCTCCACTTT
TRBV5-1,NA,TRBJ2-2,TRBD2,CASRAGGNPGELFF,TGCGCCAGCAGGGCGGGAGGTAACCCCGGGGAGCTGTTTTTT
TRBV28,few,TRBJ1-5,TRBD1,CASRRGGPNNQPQHF,TGTGCCAGCAGGAGAGGGGGCCCTAACAATCAGCCCCAGCATTTT
TRBV7-9,NA,TRBJ2-4,NA,CASSAKRDTVAKNIQYF,TGTGCCAGCAGCGCAAAGCGGGACACCGTAGCCAAAAACATTCAGTACTTC
TRBV5-4,once,TRBJ2-6,TRBD1,CASSWKLGAGGSSGANVLTF,TGTGCCAGCAGCTGGAAGCTAGGGGCAGGGGGCAGCTCTGGGGCCAACGTCCTGACTTTC
TRBV21-1,NA,TRBJ1-2,NA,CASREGTGCYGYTF,TGTGCCAGCAGGGAGGGGACAGGGTGCTATGGCTACACCTTC
TRBV6-5,NA,TRBJ2-1,NA,CASRRDAEQFF,TGTGCCAGCAGACGCGATGCCGAGCAGTTCTTC
TRBV6-2/TRBV6-3,NA,TRBJ2-1,NA,CASSVAGRNEQFF,TGTGCCAGCAGTGTGGCGGGACGCAATGAGCAGTTCTTC
TRBV29-1,NA,TRBJ2-1,TRBD2,CSVGSGDEQFF,TGCAGCGTTGGTAGCGGGGATGAGCAGTTCTTC
TRBV29-1,NA,TRBJ1-2,TRBD1,CSATGTGSGYTF,TGCAGCGCCACCGGGACAGGGAGTGGCTACACCTTC
TRBV30,few,TRBJ1-1,TRBD1,CAFRGQFTQYTEAFF,TGTGCCTTTCGGGGACAGTTTACCCAGTACACTGAAGCTTTCTTT
TRBV4-1,NA,TRBJ2-1,TRBD1,CASSHLNGDREANEQFF,TGCGCCAGCAGCCACCTCAATGGAGACAGGGAAGCCAATGAGCAGTTCTTC
TRBV15,NA,TRBJ2-3,TRBD2,CATSRRAGGSTDTQYF,TGTGCCACCAGCAGAAGAGCGGGGGGGAGCACAGATACGCAGTATTTT
TRBV27,few,TRBJ1-4,TRBD1,CATSEGQGGRGKLFF,TGTGCCACCTCTGAAGGACAGGGGGGAAGAGGAAAACTGTTTTTT
TRBV5-1,NA,TRBJ2-7,TRBD1,CASSSGQATYEQYF,TGCGCCAGCAGCTCAGGACAGGCGACCTACGAGCAGTACTTC
TRBV5-1,NA,TRBJ2-3,NA,CASSPVSTDTQYF,TGCGCCAGCAGCCCCGTTAGCACAGATACGCAGTATTTT